This T cell receptor (beta chain) derives from a study of T cell responses to AZD1222 COVID-19 vaccine. TCRdb's copy holds only in-frame clones and misses some; the assay was immunoSEQ multiplex PCR. The sample consists of about 150,000 clones, 90% of them appearing once. Findings of the study overall: Sampled repertoires all dated from after the peak T cell response. Regions 160-218 and 743-854 held dominance among vaccine-associated CD4 TCRs, which spanned spike. Spike-specific TCR depth and breadth grew after two AZD1222 doses. Seropositive status at baseline applied to only five to seven AZD1222 recipients.

About this clone itself: The antigen remains undetermined.

This receptor was identified in an adult who received the AZD1222 COVID-19 vaccine. This sample comprised peripheral blood, obtained 28 days after the second AZD1222 dose.

CDR3 DNA sequence: TGTGCCATCAGGGGTGCAGGGGTACCTACTGAGAGCTCCTACGAGCAGTACTTC. Encoded protein: CAIRGAGVPTESSYEQYF. V usage is TRBV10-3 and J usage is TRBJ2-7, with TRBD1 as a possible D gene (6 bases). The CDR3 has 18 amino acids. V was trimmed by 6 bases and J by 0 bases, leaving 24 bases between them. Germline V gene sequence: CDR1 ENHRY, CDR2 SYGVKD.